The rows below give T cell receptor beta chains drawn from one sample of a study of blood T cell repertoires in COVID-19. Here immunoSEQ multiplex PCR was the method, and the copy in TCRdb shows in-frame clones only, minus some. Here the sample spans 40,000 or so clones, 75% to 90% being singletons. The sample consisted of peripheral blood. The origin of the receptors is a man in his 60s with acute or convalescent COVID-19. CDR3s include the opening cysteine and the closing phenylalanine or tryptophan. The order of the fields is V gene, J gene, clone size, D gene, CDR3 protein, CDR3 DNA. D genes are given only for firm matches. Clone size is shown for a subset of rows, as once, few, many or a class of expanded clone.

>TRBV18|TRBJ2-5|-|-
CASSPIGGGETQYF
TGTGCCAGCTCCCCCATTGGGGGCGGGGAGACCCAGTACTTC
>TRBV18|TRBJ1-5|once|-
CASSPPGAGAQRQPQHF
TGTGCCAGCTCACCACCCGGGGCAGGGGCCCAACGACAGCCCCAGCATTTT
>TRBV4-1|TRBJ2-7|once|-
CASSHVGRVYEQYF
TGCGCCAGCAGCCACGTGGGCAGGGTCTACGAGCAGTACTTC
>TRBV5-5|TRBJ2-5|-|-
CASSLAYSETQYF
TGTGCCAGCAGCCTAGCCTATTCAGAGACCCAGTACTTC
>TRBV12-3/TRBV12-4|TRBJ2-2|-|-
CASSFRGELFF
TGTGCCAGCAGTTTCCGCGGGGAGCTGTTTTTT
>TRBV3-1/TRBV3-2|TRBJ1-2|-|-
CASSQRQVVMVYTF
TGTGCCAGCAGCCAGAGACAGGTTGTGATGGTCTACACCTTC
>TRBV7-3|TRBJ2-3|-|TRBD2
CASSLMGTSGSTFTQYF
TGTGCCAGCAGCTTAATGGGGACTAGCGGGAGTACATTTACGCAGTATTTT
>TRBV5-5|TRBJ1-2|-|TRBD1
CASSPGLGQGVFGYTF
TGTGCCAGCAGCCCTGGCCTAGGACAGGGCGTCTTCGGCTACACCTTC
>TRBV6-5|TRBJ1-1|-|-
CASSPRRGGTEAFF
TGTGCCAGCAGCCCCCGGCGGGGGGGCACTGAAGCTTTCTTT
>TRBV7-9|TRBJ2-3|-|TRBD2
CASSKGSGEGDTQYF
TGTGCCAGCAGTAAGGGGAGCGGGGAAGGAGATACGCAGTATTTT
>TRBV6-5|TRBJ2-7|-|-
CASSSGGSGPEQYF
TGTGCCAGCAGTTCGGGTGGGTCCGGTCCCGAGCAGTACTTC
>TRBV9|TRBJ2-3|-|TRBD2
CASRVAGDRADTQYF
TGTGCCAGCAGGGTGGCGGGAGATCGGGCAGATACGCAGTATTTT
>TRBV30|TRBJ1-1|-|-
CAWMTEMNTEAFF
TGTGCCTGGATGACAGAGATGAACACTGAAGCTTTCTTT
>TRBV5-6|TRBJ2-7|-|-
CASSLVEEQYF
TGTGCCAGCAGCTTGGTAGAGGAGCAGTACTTC
>TRBV7-2|TRBJ1-1|-|-
CASSPPSLGLNTEAFF
TGTGCCAGCAGCCCCCCCTCCCTGGGCTTAAACACTGAAGCTTTCTTT
>TRBV14|TRBJ2-1|-|TRBD1
CASSQRDRGRYEQFF
TGTGCCAGCAGCCAACGGGACAGGGGACGGTATGAGCAGTTCTTC